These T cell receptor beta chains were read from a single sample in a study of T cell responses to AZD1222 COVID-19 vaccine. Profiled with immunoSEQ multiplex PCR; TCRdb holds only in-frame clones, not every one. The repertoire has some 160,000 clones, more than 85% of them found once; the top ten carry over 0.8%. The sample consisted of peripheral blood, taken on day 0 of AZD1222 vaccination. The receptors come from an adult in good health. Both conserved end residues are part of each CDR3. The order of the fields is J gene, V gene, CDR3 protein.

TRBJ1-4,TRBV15,CATSRDDRATNEKLFF
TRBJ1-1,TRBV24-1,CATSDSRGVTEAFF
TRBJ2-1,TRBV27,CASSLRFGSTDEQFF
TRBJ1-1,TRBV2,CASKGGKNTEAFF
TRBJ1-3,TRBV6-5,CASKRRQGLANTIYF
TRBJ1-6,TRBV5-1,CASSASGTGFRNSPLHF
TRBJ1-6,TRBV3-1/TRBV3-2,CASSQGHKPDSPLHF
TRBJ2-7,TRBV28,CASSLLTGEQYF
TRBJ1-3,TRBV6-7,CASSCDRARFSGNTIYF
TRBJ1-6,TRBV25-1,CASGQGVSPLHF
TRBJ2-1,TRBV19,CASSRDRYNEQFF
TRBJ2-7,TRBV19,CASSKMGLRPYEQYF
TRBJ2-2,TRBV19,CASSIAWDTGELFF
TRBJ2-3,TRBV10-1,CASSDGRQGSDTQYF
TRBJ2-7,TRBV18,CASSQGRLPYEQYF
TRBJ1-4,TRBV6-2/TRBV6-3,CASSYSGRATKLFF
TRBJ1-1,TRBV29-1,CSVATGWEAFF
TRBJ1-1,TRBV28,CAVGGGFTEAFF
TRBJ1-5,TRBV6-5,CASSYRRGDNQPQHF
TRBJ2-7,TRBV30,CAWSMLGYEQYF
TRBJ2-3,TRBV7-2,CASSPKQGGTQYF
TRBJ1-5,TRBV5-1,CASSLDAGRDQPQHF
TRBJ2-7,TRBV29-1,CSVLDNSYEQYF
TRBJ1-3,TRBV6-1,CASSDGFADSGNTIYF
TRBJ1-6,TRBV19,CASSIGDRVSPLHF
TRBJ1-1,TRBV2,CASSDLGGNTEAFF
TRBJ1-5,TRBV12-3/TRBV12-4,CASSLPRQPQHF
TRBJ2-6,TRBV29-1,CSVATGSGANVLTF
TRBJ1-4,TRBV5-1,CASSLGETDNEKLFF
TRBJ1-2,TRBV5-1,CASTLEGQVGGYTF
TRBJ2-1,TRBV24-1,CATSRQSSYNEQFF
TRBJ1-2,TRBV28,CASSSGTGPYGYTF
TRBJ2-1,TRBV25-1,CASSEWTENNEQFF
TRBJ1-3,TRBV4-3,CASSLQAPGSAGNTIYF
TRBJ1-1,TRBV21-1,CASSEGPQGQPMNTEAFF
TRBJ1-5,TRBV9,CASSVEGNSNQPQHF
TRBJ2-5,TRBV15,CATSRDLAGETQYF
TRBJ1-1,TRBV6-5,CASTQGNRAEAFF
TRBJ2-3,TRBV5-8,CASSLPGTTSTDTQYF
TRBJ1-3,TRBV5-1,CASGQGGSGNTIYF
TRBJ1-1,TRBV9,CASSAVSGGTEAFF
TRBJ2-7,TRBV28,CASSQGATSYEQYF
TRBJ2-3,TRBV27,CASSPGTSGVSDTQYF
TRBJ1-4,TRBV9,CASGTGDVVANEKLFF
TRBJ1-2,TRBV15,CATSRGRIGYGYTF
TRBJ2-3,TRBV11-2,CASSKRTSGTDTQYF
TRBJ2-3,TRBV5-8,CASSLDFGTDTQYF
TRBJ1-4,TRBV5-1,CASSLVAGYHEKLFF
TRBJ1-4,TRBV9,CASSVAADNEKLFF
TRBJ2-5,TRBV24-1,CATSDSSGGGETQYF
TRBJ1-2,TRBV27,CASSSTGTGYDYGYTF
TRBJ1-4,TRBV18,CASSPDGNEKLFF